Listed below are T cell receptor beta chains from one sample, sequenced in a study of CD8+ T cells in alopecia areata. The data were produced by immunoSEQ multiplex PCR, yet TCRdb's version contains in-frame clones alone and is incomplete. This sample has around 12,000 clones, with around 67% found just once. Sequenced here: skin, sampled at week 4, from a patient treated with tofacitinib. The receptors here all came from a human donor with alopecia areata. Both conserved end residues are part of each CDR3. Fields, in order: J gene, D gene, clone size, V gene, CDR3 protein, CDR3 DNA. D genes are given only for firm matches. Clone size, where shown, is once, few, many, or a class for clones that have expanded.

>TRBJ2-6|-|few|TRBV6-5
CASRPIRSGANVLTF
TGTGCCAGCAGACCCATCCGATCTGGGGCCAACGTCCTGACTTTC
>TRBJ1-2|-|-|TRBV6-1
CASSELSEYGYTF
TGTGCCAGCAGTGAACTCAGCGAATATGGCTACACCTTC
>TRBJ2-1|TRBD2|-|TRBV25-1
CASSETSGGASYNEQFF
TGTGCCAGCAGTGAAACTAGCGGGGGGGCTTCGTACAATGAGCAGTTCTTC
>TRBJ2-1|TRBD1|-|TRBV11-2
CASSFDRANEQFF
TGTGCCAGCAGCTTCGACAGGGCAAATGAGCAGTTCTTC
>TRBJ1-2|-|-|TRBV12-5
CASGLGLDTYGYTF
TGTGCTAGTGGTTTGGGCCTGGACACGTATGGCTACACCTTC
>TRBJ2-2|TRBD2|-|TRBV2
CASSEMGLAGWELFF
TGTGCCAGCAGTGAAATGGGACTAGCGGGGTGGGAGCTGTTTTTT
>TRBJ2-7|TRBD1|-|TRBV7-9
CASRPQPGTGDREQYF
TGTGCCAGCAGACCCCAACCCGGGACAGGGGATCGCGAGCAGTACTTC
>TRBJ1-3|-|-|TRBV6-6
CASTPGYSGNTIYF
TGTGCCAGCACGCCAGGGTACTCTGGAAACACCATATATTTT
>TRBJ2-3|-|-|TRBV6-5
CASSESRPSGTQYF
TGTGCCAGCAGTGAATCCCGACCCTCAGGTACGCAGTATTTT
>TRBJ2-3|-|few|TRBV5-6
CASSFGTSLNTQYF
TGTGCCAGCAGCTTCGGAACTTCGCTGAATACGCAGTATTTT
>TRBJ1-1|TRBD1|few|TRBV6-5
CASSWGTGRSTEAFF
TGTGCCAGCAGTTGGGGGACAGGGAGGAGCACTGAAGCTTTCTTT
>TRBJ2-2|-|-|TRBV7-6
CASSPLTNTGELFF
TGTGCCAGCAGCCCATTGACTAACACCGGGGAGCTGTTTTTT
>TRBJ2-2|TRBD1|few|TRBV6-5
CASQTTGLYTGELFF
TGTGCCAGCCAGACGACAGGGCTGTACACCGGGGAGCTGTTTTTT
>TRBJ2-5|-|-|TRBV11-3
CASLGVDETQYF
TGTGCCAGCCTAGGGGTAGATGAGACCCAGTACTTC
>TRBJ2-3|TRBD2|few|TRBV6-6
CAGRGVADTQYF
TGTGCCGGCCGGGGGGTAGCGGATACGCAGTATTTT
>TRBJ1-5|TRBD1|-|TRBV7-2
CASSLETDRELVNQPQHF
TGTGCCAGCAGCTTAGAAACGGACAGGGAATTGGTCAATCAGCCCCAGCATTTT
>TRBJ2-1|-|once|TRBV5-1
CASSLEIYNEQQFF
TGCGCCAGCAGCTTGGAAATCTACAATGAGCAGCAGTTCTTC
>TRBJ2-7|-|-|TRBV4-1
CASSPRFSNSYEQYF
TGCGCCAGCAGCCCCCGGTTTTCCAACTCCTACGAGCAGTACTTC